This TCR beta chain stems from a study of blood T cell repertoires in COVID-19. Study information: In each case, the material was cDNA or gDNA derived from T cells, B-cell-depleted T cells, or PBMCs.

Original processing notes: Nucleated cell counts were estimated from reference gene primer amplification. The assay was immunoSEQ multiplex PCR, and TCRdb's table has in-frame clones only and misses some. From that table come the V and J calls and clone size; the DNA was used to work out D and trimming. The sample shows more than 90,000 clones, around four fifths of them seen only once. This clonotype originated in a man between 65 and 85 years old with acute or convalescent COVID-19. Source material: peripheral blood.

The CDR3 sequence is CASRRRDRTNEKLFF. Here the CDR3 DNA reads TGTGCCAGCAGGAGGAGAGACAGAACTAATGAAAAACTGTTTTTT. The V gene is TRBV2, the J gene TRBJ1-4; D is possibly TRBD1 (5 bases). V dropped 6 bases and J dropped 1 base, with 12 bases sitting between them. Germline V gene lookup returns CDR1 SNHLY and CDR2 FYNNEI. CDR3 length: 15 residues.